This T cell receptor beta chain was retrieved from a study of T-cell memory formation after mild COVID-19 (dated by TCRdb to about 2021). Regarding the complete study: Most TCR sequence clusters were specific to one of the two donors. T-cell clones expanding and contracting after mild COVID-19 in a couple of donors were tracked by longitudinal TCRalpha and TCRbeta repertoire sequencing. The cohort comprised two young, previously healthy adult volunteers, one female and one male.

Comment on this clonotype: Which antigen it targets is not known. No base-level quality is on record; no much larger clone is a single base apart.

V was cut back by 4 bases and J by 7 bases, leaving a gap of 14 bases between them. The CDR3 runs 13 amino acids, cysteine and valine included. Only CDR3 DNA remains: 39 bases, in frame from the first base. CDR1 KGHSH and CDR2 LQKENI were looked up in the germline V gene. PBMCs were isolated by Ficoll-Paque density gradient centrifugation. Overall results and qualifications from the work: Balanced CD4/CD8 phenotypes were observed for clones contracting from day 15 to 85, whereas a bias towards CD4+ was observed for a second wave of clones expanding from day 15 to 37. Only two mild cases were covered by the study, and larger cohorts that include severe cases with pre-infection samples were considered necessary. The second-wave clones that peaked on day 37 were not confirmed to be SARS-CoV-2 specific. Contracting CD4+ clones were found mainly in CM and EM memory subsets, while CD8+ clones were enriched in EMRA. Some responding clones were detected in pre-infection memory, suggesting pre-existing cross-reactive memory T cells joined the SARS-CoV-2 response.

Data came from an Illumina NovaSeq 6000. TCRalpha and TCRbeta cDNA libraries were constructed by 5'RACE with constant-segment primers, with sample barcodes and unique molecular identifiers being introduced. RNA was extracted from every sample with Trizol reagent. Amplification of the libraries took two PCR steps, and the second step added a second sample barcode plus Illumina TruSeq adapters. Sequencing of the libraries was done on an Illumina NovaSeq, producing 2 x 150 bp paired-end reads. As for the authors' bioinformatics: Demultiplexing of reads and collapsing into UMI-guided consensus sequences were performed with migec v1.2.7. Using mixcr v2.1.11, UMI consensuses were aligned to TRA and TRB V and J templates and then assembled into clonotypes. Expanded or contracted clonotypes were those called significant by both edgeR and NoisET, with noise models trained on biological replicates. For edgeR calls, the cutoffs were a false discovery rate-adjusted p below 0.01 and a log2 fold-change threshold of 1. As an exploratory analysis of dynamics, max-normalized trajectories of the 1000 most abundant clonotypes were examined with PCA combined with hierarchical clustering. Separately sequenced CD4+ and CD8+ repertoires were used to assign the CD4 or CD8 phenotype of responding clones. TCRdb trimmed the raw reads at Q25, called clones with MiXCR and kept productive beta chains. Each CDR3 protein gets just one entry, which takes the most common genes and DNA from the rows behind it. None of the V and J calls come from the authors' own analysis; TCRdb made them. The sample profile shows approximately 390,000 distinct CDR3 sequences; more than 15% of them were found once. The ten top clones hold 20% to 25% of the sample.

This clonotype originated in a young man who had mild COVID-19 (a few samples of this study predate the infection). The sample titles of this study are shuffled in the database, so cell type and time point are left out; the donor was told from shared clones. Sequencing input: PBMCs or a T cell subset sorted from them (not recorded which). The chain uses TRBV18 and TRBJ2-7; a confident D gene designation cannot be given. The CDR3 region has the sequence CASSLSLIAEQYV. The DNA sequence is TGTGCCAGCTCACTGTCTTTAATTGCTGAGCAGTACGTC.